The T cell receptor beta chain described here comes from a study of blood T cell repertoires in COVID-19. Across the whole study: Both acute and convalescent COVID-19 samples were obtained from the United States, Italy and Spain. In each case, the material was cDNA or gDNA derived from T cells, B-cell-depleted T cells, or PBMCs.

In the study's own analysis: Reference gene primer amplification yielded estimated nucleated cell counts. Only in-frame clones appear in the TCRdb table, and some are missing; sequencing was by immunoSEQ multiplex PCR. V and J calls and clone size are given by that table; D and trimming were obtained from the DNA. The sample includes roughly 180,000 clones, roughly four fifths of them seen just once. The CDR3 length is 13 residues. Trimming shortened V by 6 bases and J by 3 bases, and 11 bases separated the two germline ends. The material sequenced was peripheral blood. This sequence joins TRBV12-3 or TRBV12-4 and TRBJ1-1; tentative D call: TRBD1 (6 bases). The TCR comes from a woman between 25 and 40 years old with acute or convalescent COVID-19. DNA of the CDR3: TGTGCCAGCAGCCAAGGACAGCACACTGAAGCTTTCTTT. Translated: CASSQGQHTEAFF.